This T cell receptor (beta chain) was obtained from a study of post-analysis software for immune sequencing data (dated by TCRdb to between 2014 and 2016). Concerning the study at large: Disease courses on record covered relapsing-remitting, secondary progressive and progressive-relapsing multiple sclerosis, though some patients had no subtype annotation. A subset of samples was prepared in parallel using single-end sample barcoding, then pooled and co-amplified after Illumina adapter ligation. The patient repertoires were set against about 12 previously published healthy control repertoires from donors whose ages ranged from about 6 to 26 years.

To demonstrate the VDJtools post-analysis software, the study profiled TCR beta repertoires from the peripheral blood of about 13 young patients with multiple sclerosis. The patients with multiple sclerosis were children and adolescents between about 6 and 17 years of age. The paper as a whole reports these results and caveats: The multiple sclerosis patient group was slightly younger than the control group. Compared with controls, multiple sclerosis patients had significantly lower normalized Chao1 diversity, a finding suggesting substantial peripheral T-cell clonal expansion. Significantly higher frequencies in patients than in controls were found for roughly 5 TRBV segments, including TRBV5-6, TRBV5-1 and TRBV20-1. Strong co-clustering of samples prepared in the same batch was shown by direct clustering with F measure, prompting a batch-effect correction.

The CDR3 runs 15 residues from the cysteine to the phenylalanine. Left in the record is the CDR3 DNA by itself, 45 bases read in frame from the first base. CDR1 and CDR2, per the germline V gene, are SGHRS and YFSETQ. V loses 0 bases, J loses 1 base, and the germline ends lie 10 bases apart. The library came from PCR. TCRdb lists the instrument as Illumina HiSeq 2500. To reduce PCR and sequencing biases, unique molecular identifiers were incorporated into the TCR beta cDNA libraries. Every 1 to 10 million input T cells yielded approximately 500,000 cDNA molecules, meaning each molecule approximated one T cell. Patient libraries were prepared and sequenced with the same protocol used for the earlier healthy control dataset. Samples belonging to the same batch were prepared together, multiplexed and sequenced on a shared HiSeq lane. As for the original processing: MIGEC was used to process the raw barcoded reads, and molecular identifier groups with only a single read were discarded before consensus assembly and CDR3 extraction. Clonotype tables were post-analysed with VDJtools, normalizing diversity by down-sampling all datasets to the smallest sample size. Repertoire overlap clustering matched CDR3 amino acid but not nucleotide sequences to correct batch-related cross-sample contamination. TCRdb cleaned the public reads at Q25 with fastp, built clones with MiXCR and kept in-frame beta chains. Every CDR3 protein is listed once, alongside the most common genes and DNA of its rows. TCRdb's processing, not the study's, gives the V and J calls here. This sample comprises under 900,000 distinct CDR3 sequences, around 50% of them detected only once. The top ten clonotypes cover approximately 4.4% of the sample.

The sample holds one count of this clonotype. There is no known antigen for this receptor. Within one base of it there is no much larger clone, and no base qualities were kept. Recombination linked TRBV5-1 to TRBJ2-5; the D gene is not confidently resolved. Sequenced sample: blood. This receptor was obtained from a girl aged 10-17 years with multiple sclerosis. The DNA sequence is TGCGCCAGCAGCTTGGGAGACGTTCCCCAAGAGACCCAGTACTTC. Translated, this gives CASSLGDVPQETQYF.